This T cell receptor (beta chain) is drawn from a study of blood T cell repertoires in COVID-19. As for the study in general: Sites in the United States, Italy and Spain provided acute and convalescent COVID-19 samples. The analysed material was cDNA or gDNA that came from T cells, B-cell-depleted T cells, or PBMCs.

Points on this clone: Germline and junction disagree at one end, which may indicate a read error.

The CDR3 contains 13 residues. Germline assignment: CDR1 KGHSH and CDR2 LQKENI. Per the authors' pipeline: Nucleated cell number was recorded as an estimate derived from reference gene primer amplification. Only in-frame clones appear in the TCRdb table, and some are missing; sequencing was by immunoSEQ multiplex PCR. Clone size and the V and J calls come from that table; the DNA yielded D and trimming. This repertoire shows around 150,000 clones, roughly four fifths found once; its top ten account for about a fifth. Material for sequencing was peripheral blood. The TCR originated in a woman older than 75 with acute or convalescent COVID-19. The chain uses TRBV18 and TRBJ2-5, with TRBD1 matching over 7 bases. The CDR3, as DNA: TGTGCCAGCTCACCATCGGATAAGGGGGCAAACCACTTC. Translated: CASSPSDKGANHF.